These 14 T cell receptor beta chains came from one sample sequenced in a study of OX40 agonist ivuxolimab in advanced cancers. Some clones are missing from TCRdb's copy, which holds only in-frame ones; the method was immunoSEQ multiplex PCR. This table has tens of thousands of clones, 80% to 90% appearing once. The input for sequencing was CD4+ or CD8+ T cells sorted from blood, taken in a trial of the OX40 agonist ivuxolimab. The receptors come from an adult with an advanced solid tumor such as melanoma, head and neck, liver or kidney cancer.

The chain employs TRBV5-1 and TRBJ1-2; weak D call: TRBD1 (5 bases). Trimming took 0 bases from V and 4 from J, leaving 19 bases between them. This CDR3 spans 17 amino acids. CDR1 is SGHRS, CDR2 YFSETQ, per germline. The CDR3 is CASSLADTYTLPYGYTF. DNA of the CDR3: TGCGCCAGCAGCTTGGCGGACACCTATACTCTCCCCTATGGCTACACCTTC.

The V call is TRBV2, the J call TRBJ2-3, with D possibly TRBD2 on 6 matching bases. The CDR3 consists of 15 residues. Per germline, CDR1 SNHLY and CDR2 FYNNEI. V lost 6 bases to trimming and J lost 4 bases, with 17 bases between them. The CDR3 loop is CASRAGTAASDTQYF. DNA for the CDR3: TGTGCCAGCAGAGCCGGGACTGCCGCCTCAGATACGCAGTATTTT.

This rearrangement joins TRBV7-9 to TRBJ1-2, with TRBD1 matching 8 bases. This CDR3 has 16 residues. CDR1 is SEHNR, CDR2 FQNEAQ, per germline (reference sequence). The V gene end was trimmed by 4 bases and the J gene end by 6 bases; junction bases not matched to a gene: 13. Written as DNA, the CDR3 is TGTGCCAGCAGCTATCAAGCGACAGGGGCGATGGATGGCTACACCTTC. Translation: CASSYQATGAMDGYTF.

This clone has just one count. The chain links TRBV11-2 to TRBJ2-7, with TRBD1 as a possible D gene (5 bases). The CDR3 totals 13 residues. Trimming pared 5 bases from V and 0 bases from J, leaving 8 bases between. Germline V gene lookup returns CDR1 SGHAT and CDR2 FQNNGV. The CDR3 bases are TGTGCCAGCAGCGGACACATCTCCTACGAGCAGTACTTC. It yields the protein CASSGHISYEQYF.

This rearrangement joins TRBV7-9 to TRBJ2-5; perhaps TRBD2 as D (6 bases). Germline loops: CDR1 SEHNR, CDR2 FQNEAQ (reference sequence). Deletions cut 3 bases from V and 4 bases from J, with 18 bases between. The CDR3 has 16 amino acids. DNA of the CDR3: TGTGCCAGCAGCTTCGAAAGGGCCAAGGAGGGAGAGACCCAGTACTTC. Translating gives CASSFERAKEGETQYF.

V and J are TRBV7-9 and TRBJ2-1, with TRBD2 identical over 8 bases. CDR3 length equals 13 residues. Germline CDR1 SEHNR, CDR2 FQNEAQ (reference sequence). Trimming took 5 bases from V and 12 from J; bases not matched to a gene: 9. In DNA, the CDR3 is TGTGCCAGCAGCGTGGGGGCGGGAGGCCTGCAGTTCTTC. Its translation: CASSVGAGGLQFF.

The chain couples TRBV5-8 to TRBJ2-1, with TRBD2 matching 9 bases. J lost 9 bases, V lost 4 bases, and 8 bases had no gene match. This CDR3 region has 14 residues. Germline values: CDR1 SGHTS, CDR2 YDEGEE. The CDR3 sequence: CASSPLPTSGEQFF. CDR3 coding DNA: TGTGCCAGCAGCCCCCTCCCGACTAGCGGTGAGCAGTTCTTC.

The V gene is TRBV28, the J gene TRBJ2-3; D not certain. There are 13 residues in the CDR3. The germline V and J ends were trimmed by 1 base and 5 bases, with 7 bases remaining between them. Germline loops: CDR1 MDHEN, CDR2 SYDVKM. Here the CDR3 reads CASSLSLQDTQYF. DNA for the CDR3: TGTGCCAGCAGTTTATCCCTCCAAGATACGCAGTATTTT.

The chain uses TRBV5-1 and TRBJ2-6, with D possibly being TRBD1 (7 bases). The V gene lost 4 bases and the J gene lost 3 bases, with 20 bases spanning the gap. Germline V CDR1 and CDR2: SGHRS, YFSETQ. This CDR3 is 18 amino acids long. CDR3 amino acids: CASSNLEGALVGANVLTF. The DNA for the CDR3 is TGCGCCAGCAGCAACCTGGAGGGGGCGCTAGTTGGGGCCAACGTCCTGACTTTC.

The chain joins TRBV9 to TRBJ2-1, with D perhaps matching TRBD1 or TRBD2 (5 bases each). The CDR3 is 14 amino acids. Trimming pared 4 bases from V and 8 bases from J, leaving 16 bases between. CDR1 SGDLS and CDR2 YYNGEE come from the germline V gene. The CDR3 bases are TGTGCCAGCAGCCTCGAATTGGGGCGGGATGAGCAGTTCTTC. It yields the protein CASSLELGRDEQFF.

The genes are TRBV7-9 and TRBJ1-2, with 7 bases aligning to TRBD1. The germline gives CDR1 SEHNR, CDR2 FQNEAQ (reference sequence). J lost 8 bases, V lost 7 bases, and 13 bases had no gene match. The CDR3 totals 14 residues. CDR3 DNA: TGTGCCAGCACCTATCTCAGGGGGGGAGACGGCTACACCTTC. The encoded protein is CASTYLRGGDGYTF.

V is TRBV7-6 and J is TRBJ2-1, with 10 positions matching TRBD1. The CDR3 spans 15 residues. J was trimmed by 8 bases and V by 5 bases; bases with no gene match: 9. In germline, CDR1 is SGHVS, CDR2 FNYEAQ. CDR3 in DNA: TGTGCCAGCAGCCCCGGGACAGGGGATCTCCATGAGCAGTTCTTC. It specifies CASSPGTGDLHEQFF.

This rearrangement joins TRBV13 to TRBJ1-4; maybe TRBD1 (6 bases). The V gene's germline CDR1 is PRHDT and CDR2 FYEKMQ (reference sequence). V was pared by 7 bases and J by 2 bases, with 14 bases between. CDR3 length equals 15 residues. CDR3 loop: CASTATGYTNEKLFF. The CDR3 region has the DNA TGTGCCAGCACCGCAACAGGGTACACTAATGAAAAACTGTTTTTT.

The gene calls are TRBV7-2 and TRBJ2-7; 7 bases are a match to TRBD1. Germline values: CDR1 SGHTA, CDR2 FQGNSA. The CDR3 runs to 13 residues. V was clipped by 4 bases and J by 2 bases; unmatched bases: 2. CDR3 protein: CASSSTGAYEQYF. In DNA, the CDR3 is TGTGCCAGCAGCTCTACAGGGGCCTACGAGCAGTACTTC. Supplemented by reference TRBV7-2 and TRBJ2-7, the full variable domain reads GAGVSQSPSNKVTEKGKDVELRCDPISGHTALYWYRQSLGQGLEFLIYFQGNSAPDKSGLPSDRFSAERTGGSVSTLTIQRTQQEDSAVYLCASSSTGAYEQYFGPGTRLTVT.